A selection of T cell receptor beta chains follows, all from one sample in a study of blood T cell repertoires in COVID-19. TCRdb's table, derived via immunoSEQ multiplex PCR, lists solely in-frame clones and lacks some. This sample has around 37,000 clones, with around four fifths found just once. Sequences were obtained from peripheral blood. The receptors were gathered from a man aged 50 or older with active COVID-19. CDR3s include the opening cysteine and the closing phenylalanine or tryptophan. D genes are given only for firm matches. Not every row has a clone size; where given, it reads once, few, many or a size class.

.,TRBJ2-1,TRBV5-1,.,TGCGCCAGCAGCTGGCTGGGACAAAGCTACAATGAGCAGTTCTTC,CASSWLGQSYNEQFF
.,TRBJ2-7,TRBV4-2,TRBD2,TGTGCCAGCAAAGAAGCGGGGGGGGACTCCTACGAGCAGTACTTC,CASKEAGGDSYEQYF
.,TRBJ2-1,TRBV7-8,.,TGTGCCAGCAGCTTAGCGGGCATGGGTGAGCAGTTCTTC,CASSLAGMGEQFF
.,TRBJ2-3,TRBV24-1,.,TGTGCCACCAGTGATCCCGTGGCCCCGAGCACAGATACGCAGTATTTT,CATSDPVAPSTDTQYF
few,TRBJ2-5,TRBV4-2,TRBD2,TGTGCCAGCAGCCAGGGGCCGGGGGGGCCGCAAGAGACCCAGTACTTC,CASSQGPGGPQETQYF
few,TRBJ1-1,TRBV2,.,TGTGCCAGCATGGAGGGGCTTGGCGCTTTCTTT,CASMEGLGAFF
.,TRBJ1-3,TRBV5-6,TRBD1,TGTGCCAGCAGCTATTACAGGGGGCTGGACACCATATATTTT,CASSYYRGLDTIYF
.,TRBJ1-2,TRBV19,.,TGTGCCAGTCGACAGTTTGACGGCTACACCTTC,CASRQFDGYTF
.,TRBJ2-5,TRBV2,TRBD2,TGTGCCAGCAGCGAAACGGGGGGGCCTCGGGAGACCCAGTACTTC,CASSETGGPRETQYF
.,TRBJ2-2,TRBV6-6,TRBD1,TGTGCCAGCGGGATACAGGGGGCCCCCGGCGGGGAGCTGTTTTTT,CASGIQGAPGGELFF
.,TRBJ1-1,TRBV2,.,TGTGCCAGCAGTGGTCCGCGGAACACTGAAGCTTTCTTT,CASSGPRNTEAFF
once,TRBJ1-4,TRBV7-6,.,TGTGCCAGCAGCTCCCGGCAAGGGGCCAATGAAAAACTGTTTTTT,CASSSRQGANEKLFF
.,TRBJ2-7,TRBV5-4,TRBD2,TGTGCCAGCAGCGCGGGACTATCTTCCTACGAGCAGTACTTC,CASSAGLSSYEQYF
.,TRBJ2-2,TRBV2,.,TGTGCCAGCAGTCGGCGACTGGAGAACACCGGGGAGCTGTTTTTT,CASSRRLENTGELFF
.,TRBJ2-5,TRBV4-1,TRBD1,TGCGCCAGCAGCCAACCGGGACAGGGTGTTTCCCAGTACTTC,CASSQPGQGVSQYF
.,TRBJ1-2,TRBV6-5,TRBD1,TGTGCCAGCAGTAGACAGGGGGGAGCGAACTATGGCTACACCTTC,CASSRQGGANYGYTF
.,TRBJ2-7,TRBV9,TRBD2,TGTGCCAGCAGCGACGGGACTAGCGGGGGTCAGCAGTACTTC,CASSDGTSGGQQYF
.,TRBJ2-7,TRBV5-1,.,TGCGCCAGCAGCCCCACGGGGACTGGCTACGAGCAGTACTTC,CASSPTGTGYEQYF
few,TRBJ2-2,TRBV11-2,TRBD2,TGTGCCAGCAGCTGGACTAGCGGGGGCACCGGGGAGCTGTTTTTT,CASSWTSGGTGELFF
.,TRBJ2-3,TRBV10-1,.,TGCGCCAGCAGTATAACAGGGAGTACAGATACGCAGTATTTT,CASSITGSTDTQYF
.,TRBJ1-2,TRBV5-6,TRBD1,TGTGCCAGCAGCTTGAGGTTACAGGGGGCTTCTAACTATGGCTACACCTTC,CASSLRLQGASNYGYTF
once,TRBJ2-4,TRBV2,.,TGTGCCAGCACCCCAGGCTGGGGGGGCACCAAAAACATTCAGTACTTC,CASTPGWGGTKNIQYF
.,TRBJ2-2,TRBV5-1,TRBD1,TGCGCCAGCAGCTTAATCGGGACAGGGGGCTCGGGTTCCGGGGAGCTGTTTTTT,CASSLIGTGGSGSGELFF
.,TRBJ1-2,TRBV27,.,TGTGCCAGCAGTTTAAAGTTGGGGCCAGCCTATAACTATGGCTACACCTTC,CASSLKLGPAYNYGYTF
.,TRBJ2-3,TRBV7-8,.,TGTGCCAGCAGCTTAGTGGAGCGAGATACGCAGTATTTT,CASSLVERDTQYF
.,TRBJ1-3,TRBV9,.,TGTGCCAGCAGCGTAGGAAACAGGGACGGAAACACCATATATTTT,CASSVGNRDGNTIYF
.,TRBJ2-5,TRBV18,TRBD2,TGTGCCAGCTCACCACCGGGACTACCGAAAGAGACCCAGTACTTC,CASSPPGLPKETQYF
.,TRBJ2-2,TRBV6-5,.,TGTGCCAGCAGTTACTCGATCGGGGTCCCCGGGGAGCTGTTTTTT,CASSYSIGVPGELFF